These 8 T cell receptor beta chains were all obtained from the same sample, sequenced in a study of blood T cell repertoires in COVID-19. TCRdb keeps only in-frame clones here, not all; method: immunoSEQ multiplex PCR. The sample has roughly 390,000 clones; roughly 86% are singletons. Source material: peripheral blood. Receptor source: a woman under 40 with COVID-19, enrolled during active disease.

The V call is TRBV7-9, the J call TRBJ2-3, with 10 positions matching TRBD2. Germline values: CDR1 SEHNR, CDR2 FQNEAQ (reference sequence). V dropped 5 bases and J dropped 2; count of bases not matched to a gene: 4. The CDR3 loop spans 15 amino acids. The CDR3 reads CASSLLAGFTDTQYF. The CDR3 DNA reads as TGTGCCAGCAGCCTACTAGCGGGGTTCACAGATACGCAGTATTTT.

The chain couples TRBV6-6 to TRBJ1-4; 8 bases match TRBD1. The CDR3 contains 14 residues. Germline loops: CDR1 MNHNY, CDR2 SVGAGI (reference sequence). V shed 5 bases, J shed 8 bases, and the junction held 7 bases outside the gene matches. The CDR3 reads CASSPGTGEEKLFF. CDR3 DNA: TGTGCCAGCAGTCCCGGGACAGGAGAGGAAAAACTGTTTTTT.

V and J are TRBV10-2 and TRBJ2-3; D possibly corresponds to TRBD2 (5 bases). This CDR3 has 14 residues. Trimming removed 6 bases from V and 2 bases from J, with 12 bases in between. Germline CDR1 and CDR2: WSHSY and SAAADI. In DNA, the CDR3 is TGCGCCAGCAGCCCCAGCGGTCACACAGATACGCAGTATTTT. Residues: CASSPSGHTDTQYF.

This sequence joins TRBV3-1 (or the pseudogene TRBV3-2) and TRBJ2-2, with TRBD2 as a possible D gene (5 bases). Germline V gene data show CDR1 as LGHDT and CDR2 as YNNKEL (reference sequence). Trimming removed 8 bases at V and 2 bases at J, with 12 bases between. The CDR3 has 14 residues. CDR3 DNA: TGTGCCAGCGCCGGGGAGCTAAACACCGGGGAGCTGTTTTTT. This gives the protein CASAGELNTGELFF.

The V call is TRBV28, the J call TRBJ1-5; 9 bases match TRBD1. After removal of 4 bases from V and 9 bases from J, the junction contained 7 bases not matched to a gene. Germline V gene data show CDR1 as MDHEN and CDR2 as SYDVKM. The CDR3 is 14 amino acids. DNA of the CDR3: TGTGCCAGCAGTTGGGACAGGGAGGTGAGGCCCCAGCATTTT. It is translated as CASSWDREVRPQHF. Using reference TRBV28 and TRBJ1-5 for the parts outside the CDR3, the full variable domain is DVKVTQSSRYLVKRTGEKVFLECVQDMDHENMFWYRQDPGLGLRLIYFSYDVKMKEKGDIPEGYSVSREKKERFSLILESASTNQTSMYLCASSWDREVRPQHFGDGTRLSIL.

The chain recombines TRBV5-5 with TRBJ1-5, with D perhaps TRBD1 (5 bases). Per the germline V gene, CDR1 is SGHKS and CDR2 is YYEKEE (reference sequence). Trimming took 3 bases from V and 0 from J, leaving 7 bases between them. The CDR3 has 14 residues. The DNA of the CDR3 is TGTGCCAGCAGCTCGACAGTTAGCAATCAGCCCCAGCATTTT. This gives the protein CASSSTVSNQPQHF.

This chain uses TRBV11-2 with TRBJ2-7, with D tentatively TRBD1 (7 bases). The CDR3 runs 15 residues. CDR1 is SGHAT, CDR2 FQNNGV, per germline. V was cut by 3 bases and J by 5 bases, with 17 bases left in between. The CDR3, as DNA: TGTGCCAGCAGCTTTGGGCGGGACAGCCGGAACGAGCAGTACTTC. Translating it yields CASSFGRDSRNEQYF.

This chain connects TRBV5-1 to TRBJ2-2; 7 nucleotides match TRBD1. The CDR3 covers 16 residues. The V gene's germline CDR1 is SGHRS and CDR2 YFSETQ. V lost 0 bases, J lost 4 bases, and 6 bases stayed unmatched. The CDR3 region has the DNA TGCGCCAGCAGCTTGGAACAGACAGGGCGCACCGGGGAGCTGTTTTTT. It specifies CASSLEQTGRTGELFF.